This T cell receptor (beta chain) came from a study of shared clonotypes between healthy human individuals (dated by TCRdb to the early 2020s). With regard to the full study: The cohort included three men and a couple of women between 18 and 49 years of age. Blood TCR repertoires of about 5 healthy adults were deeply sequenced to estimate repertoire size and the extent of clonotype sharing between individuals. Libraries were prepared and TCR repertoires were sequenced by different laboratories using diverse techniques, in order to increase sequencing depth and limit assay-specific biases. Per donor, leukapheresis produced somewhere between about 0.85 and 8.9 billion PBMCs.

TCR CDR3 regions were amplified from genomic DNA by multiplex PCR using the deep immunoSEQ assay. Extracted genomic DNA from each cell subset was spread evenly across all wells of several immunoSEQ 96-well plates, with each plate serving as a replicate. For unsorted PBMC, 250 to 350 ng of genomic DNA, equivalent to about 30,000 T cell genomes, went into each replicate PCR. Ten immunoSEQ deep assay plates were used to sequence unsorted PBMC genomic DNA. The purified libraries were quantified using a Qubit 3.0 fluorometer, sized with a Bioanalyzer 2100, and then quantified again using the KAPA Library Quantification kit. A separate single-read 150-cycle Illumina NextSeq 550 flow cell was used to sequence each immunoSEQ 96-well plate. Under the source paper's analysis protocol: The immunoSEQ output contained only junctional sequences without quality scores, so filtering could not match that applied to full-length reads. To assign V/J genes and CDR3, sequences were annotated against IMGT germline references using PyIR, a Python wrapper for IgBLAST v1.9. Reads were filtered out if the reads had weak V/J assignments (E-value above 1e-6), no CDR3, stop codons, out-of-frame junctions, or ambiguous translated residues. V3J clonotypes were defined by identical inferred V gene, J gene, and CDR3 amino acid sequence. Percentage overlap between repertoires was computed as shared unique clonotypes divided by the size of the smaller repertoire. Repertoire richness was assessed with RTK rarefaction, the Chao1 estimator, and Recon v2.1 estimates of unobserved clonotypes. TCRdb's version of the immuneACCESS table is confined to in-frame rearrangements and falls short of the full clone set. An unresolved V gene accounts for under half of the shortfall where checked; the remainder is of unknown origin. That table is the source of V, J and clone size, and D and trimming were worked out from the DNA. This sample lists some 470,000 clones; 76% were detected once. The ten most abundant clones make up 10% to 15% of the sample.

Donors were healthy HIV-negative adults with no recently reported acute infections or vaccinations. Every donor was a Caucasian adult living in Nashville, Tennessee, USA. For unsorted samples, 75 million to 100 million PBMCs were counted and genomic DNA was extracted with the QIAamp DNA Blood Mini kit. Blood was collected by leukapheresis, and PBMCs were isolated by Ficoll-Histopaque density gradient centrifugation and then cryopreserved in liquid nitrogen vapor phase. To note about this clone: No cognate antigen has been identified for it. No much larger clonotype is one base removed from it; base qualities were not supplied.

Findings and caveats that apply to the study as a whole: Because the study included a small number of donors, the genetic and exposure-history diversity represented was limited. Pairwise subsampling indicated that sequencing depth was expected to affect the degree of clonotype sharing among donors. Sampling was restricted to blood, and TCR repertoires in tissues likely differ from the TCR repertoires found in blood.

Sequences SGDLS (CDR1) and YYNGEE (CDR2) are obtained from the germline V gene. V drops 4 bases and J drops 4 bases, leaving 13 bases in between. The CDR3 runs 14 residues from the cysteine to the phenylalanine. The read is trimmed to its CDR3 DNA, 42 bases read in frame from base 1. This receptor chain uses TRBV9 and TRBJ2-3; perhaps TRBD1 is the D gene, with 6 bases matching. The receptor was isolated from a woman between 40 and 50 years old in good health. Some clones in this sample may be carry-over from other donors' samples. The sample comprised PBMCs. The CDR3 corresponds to CASSTSQGPDTQYF. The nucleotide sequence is TGTGCCAGCAGCACGTCACAGGGCCCAGATACGCAGTATTTT.